The 16 T cell receptor beta chains below were found in one sample sequenced in a study of T cells in Graves' hyperthyroidism and ophthalmopathy. TCR beta CDR3 regions were amplified from RNA. During a first-round RT-PCR of the TCR CDR3, the HTBI primer set was used. A single record per CDR3 protein comes from TCRdb applying MiXCR to the multiplex PCR reads. There are over 500,000 distinct CDR3 sequences in the sample; roughly 15% occur only once, and approximately 32% lies in the top ten. Sequencing was performed on blood. The receptors come from a woman younger than 45 with Graves' ophthalmopathy.

The J gene is TRBJ1-6, the V gene TRBV20-1; D gene ambiguous. Germline V CDR1 and CDR2: DFQATT, SNEGSKA (reference sequence). The CDR3 contains 14 residues. Trimming cost V 6 bases and J 8 bases, with 17 bases left between them. CDR3: CSAHKGAFDSPLHF. DNA for the CDR3: TGCAGTGCCCATAAGGGAGCTTTCGATTCACCCCTCCACTTT.

This clonotype has at least ten counts. The CDR3 is CASSLEGSQETQYF. CDR3 DNA: TGTGCCAGCAGTTTAGAAGGCAGCCAAGAGACCCAGTACTTC. The gene calls are TRBV12-3 or TRBV12-4 and TRBJ2-5; D unclear. The V gene lost 1 base and the J gene lost 1 base, with 7 bases spanning the gap. The CDR3 has 14 amino acids.

This clonotype occurred a few times. CDR3 nucleotides: TGTGCCAGCAGTTTAATTAATAGGGACATTATAGCTTTCTTT. Translated: CASSLINRDIIAFF. The gene calls are TRBV28 and TRBJ1-1, with a possible D match to TRBD1 (6 bases). CDR3 size: 14 residues. V was trimmed by 2 bases and J by 10 bases, leaving 17 bases between them. The germline CDR1 and CDR2 sequences are MDHEN and SYDVKM.

Many counts were recorded for this clonotype. The V call is TRBV12-3 or TRBV12-4, the J call TRBJ2-1, with 13 bases matching TRBD2. V shed 6 bases, J shed 4 bases, and the junction held 12 bases outside the gene matches. This CDR3 is built from 18 residues. For the CDR3, the DNA is TGTGCCAGCAGCAAGGGGTCGGGACTAGCGGGATCTTACAATGAGCAGTTCTTC. Amino acid sequence: CASSKGSGLAGSYNEQFF.

This clonotype turned up a few times. The chain combines TRBV12-3 or TRBV12-4 with TRBJ1-2; D unresolved. The CDR3 is 15 residues long. V dropped 4 bases and J dropped 4 bases, with 16 bases sitting between them. CDR3 nucleotides: TGTGCCAGCAGTTCCCGCGAAGGGAACCTCTATGGCTACACCTTC. It encodes CASSSREGNLYGYTF.

This clonotype was counted ten times or more. J is TRBJ1-1 and V is TRBV30; D ambiguous. Germline V CDR1 and CDR2: GTSNPN, SVGIG (reference sequence). The CDR3 is made up of 13 amino acids. The V end was cut by 4 bases, the J end by 7 bases, with 16 bases between. The DNA for the CDR3 is TGTGCCTGGAAACCGACGCTGAATTTTGAAGCTTTCTTT. Translated: CAWKPTLNFEAFF.

The chain has TRBV6-1 and TRBJ2-3; the D gene is possibly TRBD2 (6 bases). V lost 3 bases, J lost 1 base, and 8 bases lay in between. CDR3 size: 14 residues. Per germline, CDR1 MNHNS and CDR2 SASEGT. The CDR3 protein is CASSDGTRTDTQYF. CDR3 coding DNA: TGTGCCAGCAGTGACGGGACTCGCACAGATACGCAGTATTTT.

The table lists this clonotype with a few counts. The V gene is TRBV7-2, the J gene TRBJ1-5; D gene uncertain. The CDR3 loop spans 12 amino acids. Germline V gene data show CDR1 as SGHTA and CDR2 as FQGNSA. Trimming cost V 5 bases and J 5 bases, with 7 bases left between them. CDR3 amino acids: CASSRNYQPQHF. For the CDR3, the DNA is TGTGCCAGCAGCCGAAACTATCAGCCCCAGCATTTT.

The sample holds many counts of this clonotype. J is TRBJ2-5 and V is TRBV28; D ambiguous. This CDR3 is built from 14 residues. V shed 6 bases and J shed 9 bases, with 20 bases lying between them. Germline CDR1 is MDHEN and CDR2 is SYDVKM. The CDR3 here is CASSPPDAFEAQYF. CDR3 sequence (DNA): TGTGCCAGCAGCCCCCCGGATGCTTTTGAAGCCCAGTACTTC.

The gene calls are TRBV19 and TRBJ1-1; 9 bases line up with TRBD1. The V gene end was trimmed by 10 bases and the J gene end by 1 base; junction bases not matched to a gene: 7. CDR1 is LNHDA, CDR2 SQIVND, per germline (reference sequence). This CDR3 spans 14 amino acids. The CDR3 spells CAILRDRANTEAFF. The CDR3 DNA is TGTGCCATACTCCGGGACAGGGCGAACACTGAAGCTTTCTTT. Combining the CDR3 with reference TRBV19 and TRBJ1-1 gives the whole variable domain DGGITQSPKYLFRKEGQNVTLSCEQNLNHDAMYWYRQDPGQGLRLIYYSQIVNDFQKGDIAEGYSVSREKKESFPLTVTSAQKNPTAFYLCAILRDRANTEAFFGQGTRLTVV.

Ten or more counts support this clonotype. The gene calls are TRBV2 and TRBJ1-1; a weak D match, TRBD1 (5 bases). CDR1 is SNHLY and CDR2 is FYNNEI in the germline V gene. There are 14 residues in the CDR3. V was trimmed by 5 bases and J by 0 bases, leaving 10 bases between them. This CDR3 is CASSWGQMNTEAFF. For the CDR3, the DNA is TGTGCCAGCAGTTGGGGCCAGATGAACACTGAAGCTTTCTTT.

The rearrangement joins TRBV5-6 to TRBJ2-7; a possible D gene is TRBD1 (6 bases). The CDR3 has 15 amino acids. Germline V gene data show CDR1 as SGHDT and CDR2 as YYEEEE. V was shortened by 2 bases and J by 0 bases, with 12 bases between the two germline ends. CDR3 bases: TGTGCCAGCAGCTTAGTCGACAGGAGCTCCTACGAGCAGTACTTC. Its protein is CASSLVDRSSYEQYF.

This clonotype was seen at least ten times. The chain links TRBV2 to TRBJ1-1; tentative D call: TRBD1 (5 bases). Germline-derived CDR1 and CDR2 are SNHLY and FYNNEI. V gave up 4 bases and J gave up 1 base, with 13 bases separating them. The length of the CDR3 is 15 residues. CDR3 in amino acids: CASSGWGGENTEAFF. The CDR3 DNA follows: TGTGCCAGCAGTGGGTGGGGCGGCGAGAACACTGAAGCTTTCTTT.

This clonotype was seen many times. The gene calls are TRBV4-1 and TRBJ2-7; no clear D gene. With 4 bases removed from V and 0 bases from J, the gap between germline ends came to 7 bases. Germline CDR1 reads MGHRA; CDR2 reads YSYEKL. The CDR3 is 13 amino acids. The CDR3 DNA follows: TGCGCCAGCAGCCGAGAAGCCTCCTACGAGCAGTACTTC. Translating it yields CASSREASYEQYF.

This clonotype came up many times. J is TRBJ2-7 and V is TRBV6-2 or TRBV6-3, with D perhaps matching TRBD2 (5 bases). Trimming pared 6 bases from V and 4 bases from J, leaving 19 bases between. The CDR3 loop spans 15 amino acids. CDR1 is MNHEY and CDR2 is SVGEGT in the germline V gene. The CDR3 DNA is TGTGCCAGCAGCCCCGGACTTACAGCGGTATACGAGCAGTACTTC. Protein product: CASSPGLTAVYEQYF.

The chain uses TRBV27 and TRBJ2-2; possible D gene TRBD1, 5 bases. This CDR3 spans 13 amino acids. The germline gives CDR1 MNHEY, CDR2 SMNVEV (reference sequence). Trimming shortened V by 6 bases and J by 6 bases, and 11 bases separated the two germline ends. The DNA of the CDR3 is TGTGCCAGCAGGCTCCAGGGTTCCGGGGAGCTGTTTTTT. Encoded protein: CASRLQGSGELFF.